One T cell receptor beta chain is described in this entry. Trimming at V came to 0 bases and at J to 2 bases, leaving 3 bases not matched to a gene. Germline assignment: CDR1 MNHEY and CDR2 SVGAGI. The CDR3 extends over 16 amino acids. The sample belongs to a study of OX40 agonist ivuxolimab in advanced cancers. On the study more broadly: Given to patients was ivuxolimab, an agonistic anti-OX40 (CD134) antibody. A mean age of around 66 years, range about 20 to 90, was recorded, and approximately 80% were male. Partial responses were observed in three patients, of whom one had hepatocellular carcinoma and two had cutaneous melanoma.

The repertoire was sequenced with immunoSEQ multiplex PCR; TCRdb's copy has only in-frame clones and lacks some. The profile covers roughly 7,000 clones, with 69% appearing a single time and about 17% taken by the ten largest. Sequencing used CD4+ or CD8+ T cells sorted from blood, obtained in a trial of the OX40 agonist ivuxolimab. The clonotype comes from an adult with an advanced solid tumor such as melanoma, head and neck, liver or kidney cancer. This chain joins TRBV6-5 and TRBJ2-7, with 11 bases lining up with TRBD2. Written as DNA, the CDR3 is TGTGCCAGCAGTTACTCACTAGCGGGAGACCCCTACGAGCAGTACTTC. The encoded protein is CASSYSLAGDPYEQYF.